This T cell receptor beta chain was sequenced in a study of somatic mutations in cytotoxic T cells in rheumatoid arthritis. Germline loops: CDR1 MGHRA, CDR2 YSYEKL. Trimming left V 6 bases short and J 5 bases short, with 7 bases between. The CDR3 covers 12 residues. This clone was detected only a few times. The antigen remains unidentified. Study findings and constraints: CD8+ clonality increased with age in rheumatoid arthritis patients but not in healthy controls.

Produced via immunoSEQ multiplex PCR; TCRdb's table is partial and in-frame only. Among about 16,000 clones listed, approximately 84% were seen once. Positive magnetic bead selection isolated CD4+ and CD8+ cells, and flow cytometry checked purity. The source of this sequence is an adult with rheumatoid arthritis. The sequenced sample consisted of CD8+ T cells sorted from blood. This sequence joins TRBV4-1 and TRBJ2-2, with TRBD1 as a possible D gene (6 bases). CDR3 bases: TGCGCCAGCAGAGGGGGTACCGGGGAGCTGTTTTTT. Translated: CASRGGTGELFF.